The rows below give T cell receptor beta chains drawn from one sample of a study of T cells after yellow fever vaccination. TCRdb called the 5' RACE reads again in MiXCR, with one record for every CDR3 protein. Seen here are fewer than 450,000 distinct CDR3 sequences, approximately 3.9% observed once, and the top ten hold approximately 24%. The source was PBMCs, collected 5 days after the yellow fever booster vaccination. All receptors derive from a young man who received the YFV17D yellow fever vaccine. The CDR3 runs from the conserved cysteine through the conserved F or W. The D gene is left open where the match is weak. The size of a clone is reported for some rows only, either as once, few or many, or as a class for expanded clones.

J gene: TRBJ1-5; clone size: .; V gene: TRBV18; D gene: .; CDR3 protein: CASSPGKGRDSNQPQHF; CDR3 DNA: TGTGCCAGCTCACCAGGGAAAGGGCGGGATAGCAATCAGCCCCAGCATTTT
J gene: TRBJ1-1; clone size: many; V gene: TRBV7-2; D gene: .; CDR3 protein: CASSLRGAAFF; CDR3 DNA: TGTGCCAGCAGCTTACGGGGGGCCGCTTTCTTT
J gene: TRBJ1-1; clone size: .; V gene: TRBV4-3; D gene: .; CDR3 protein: CASSQEVQGREAFF; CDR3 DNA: TGCGCCAGCAGCCAAGAAGTACAGGGAAGAGAAGCTTTCTTT
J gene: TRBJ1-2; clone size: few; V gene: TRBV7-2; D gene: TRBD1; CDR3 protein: CASTRTGTGYGYTF; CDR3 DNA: TGTGCCAGCACCAGGACAGGGACGGGTTATGGCTACACCTTC
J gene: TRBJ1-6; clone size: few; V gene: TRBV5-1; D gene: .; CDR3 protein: CASSLDGSRNSPLHF; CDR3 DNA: TGCGCCAGCAGCTTGGACGGGAGCCGAAATTCACCCCTCCACTTT
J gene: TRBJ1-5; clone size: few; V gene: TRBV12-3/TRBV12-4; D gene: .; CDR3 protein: CASTVDIFNQPQHF; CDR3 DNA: TGTGCCAGCACCGTAGACATATTCAATCAGCCCCAGCATTTT
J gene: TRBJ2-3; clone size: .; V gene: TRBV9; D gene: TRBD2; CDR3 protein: CASSETSGASGGTQYF; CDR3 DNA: TGTGCCAGCAGCGAAACTAGCGGGGCTTCGGGCGGTACGCAGTATTTT
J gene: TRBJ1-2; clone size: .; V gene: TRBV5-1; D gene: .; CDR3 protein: CASSWDVTGYGYTF; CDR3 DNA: TGCGCCAGCAGCTGGGACGTCACAGGCTATGGCTACACCTTC
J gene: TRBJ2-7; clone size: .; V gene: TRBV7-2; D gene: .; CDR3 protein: CASSLIHEQYF; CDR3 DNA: TGTGCCAGCAGCTTAATCCACGAGCAGTACTTC
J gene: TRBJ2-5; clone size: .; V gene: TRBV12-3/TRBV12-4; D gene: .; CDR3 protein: CASSPLSGETQYF; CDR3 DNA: TGTGCCAGCAGTCCCTTATCAGGAGAGACCCAGTACTTC
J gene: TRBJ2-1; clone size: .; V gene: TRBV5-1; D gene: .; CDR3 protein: CASSLAGDGEQFF; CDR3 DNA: TGCGCCAGCAGCTTGGCCGGAGACGGGGAGCAGTTCTTC
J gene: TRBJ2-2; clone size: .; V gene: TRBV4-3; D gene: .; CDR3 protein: CASSVWGMGGEGNTGELFF; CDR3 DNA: TGCGCCAGCAGCGTTTGGGGTATGGGGGGTGAAGGTAACACCGGGGAGCTGTTTTTT
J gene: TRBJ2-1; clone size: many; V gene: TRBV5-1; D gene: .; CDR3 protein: CASSFRRREQFF; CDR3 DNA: TGCGCCAGCAGCTTTAGGAGGAGAGAGCAGTTCTTC
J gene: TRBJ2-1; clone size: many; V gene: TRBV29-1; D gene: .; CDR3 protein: CSVYRRGYNEQFF; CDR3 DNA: TGCAGCGTTTATCGCAGGGGCTACAATGAGCAGTTCTTC
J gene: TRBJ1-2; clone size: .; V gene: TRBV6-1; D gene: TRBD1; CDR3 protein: CASSEVLGQGTYGYTF; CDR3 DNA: TGTGCCAGCAGTGAAGTGTTAGGACAGGGAACCTATGGCTACACCTTC
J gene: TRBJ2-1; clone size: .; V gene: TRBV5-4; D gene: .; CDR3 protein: CATSGREQFF; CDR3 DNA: TGTGCCACCTCAGGGCGGGAGCAGTTCTTC
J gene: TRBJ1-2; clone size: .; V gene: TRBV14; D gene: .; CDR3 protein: CASSQARAYGYTF; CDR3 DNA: TGTGCCAGCAGCCAAGCCAGGGCCTATGGCTACACCTTC
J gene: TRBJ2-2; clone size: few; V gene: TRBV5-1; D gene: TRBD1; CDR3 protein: CASSADRANTGELFF; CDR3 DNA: TGCGCCAGCAGCGCTGACAGGGCCAACACCGGGGAGCTGTTTTTT
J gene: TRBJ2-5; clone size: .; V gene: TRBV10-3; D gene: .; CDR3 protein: CAISDPPRASQETQYF; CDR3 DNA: TGTGCCATCAGTGATCCCCCCAGGGCATCCCAAGAGACCCAGTACTTC
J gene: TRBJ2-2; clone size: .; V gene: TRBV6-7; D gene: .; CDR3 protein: CASSYVTVNTGELFF; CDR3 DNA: TGTGCCAGCAGTTACGTGACAGTGAACACCGGGGAGCTGTTTTTT
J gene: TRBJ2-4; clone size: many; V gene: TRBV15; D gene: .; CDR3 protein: CATSRNYLQGGKNIQYF; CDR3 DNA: TGTGCCACCAGCAGAAATTACTTACAGGGAGGAAAGAACATTCAGTACTTC
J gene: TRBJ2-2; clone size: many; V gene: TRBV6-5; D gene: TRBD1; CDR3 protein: CASSPGTGWAGELFF; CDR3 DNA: TGTGCCAGCAGTCCCGGGACAGGGTGGGCCGGGGAGCTGTTTTTT
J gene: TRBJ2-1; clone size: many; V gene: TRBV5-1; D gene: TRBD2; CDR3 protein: CASSWAVGRGNSYNEQFF; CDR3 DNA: TGCGCCAGCAGCTGGGCGGTAGGGAGGGGAAACTCCTACAATGAGCAGTTCTTC
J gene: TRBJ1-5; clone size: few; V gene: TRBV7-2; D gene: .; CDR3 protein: CASSPHSGNQPQHF; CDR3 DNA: TGTGCCAGCAGCCCCCATTCGGGTAATCAGCCCCAGCATTTT
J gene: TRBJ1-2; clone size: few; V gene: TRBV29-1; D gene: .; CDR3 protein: CSVEEGAGGYTF; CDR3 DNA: TGCAGCGTTGAAGAGGGAGCTGGGGGCTACACCTTC
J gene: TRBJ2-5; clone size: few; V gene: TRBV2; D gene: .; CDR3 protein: CASSNTGQETQYF; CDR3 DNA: TGTGCCAGCAGTAATACAGGGCAAGAGACCCAGTACTTC
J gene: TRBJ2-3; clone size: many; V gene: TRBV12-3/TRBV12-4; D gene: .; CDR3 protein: CASSLAGVPDTQYF; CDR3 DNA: TGTGCCAGCAGTTTAGCCGGGGTACCCGATACGCAGTATTTT
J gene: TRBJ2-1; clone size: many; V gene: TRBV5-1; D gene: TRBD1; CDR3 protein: CASSLITPDRGGEQFF; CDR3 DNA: TGCGCCAGCAGCTTGATTACCCCGGACAGGGGGGGTGAGCAGTTCTTC
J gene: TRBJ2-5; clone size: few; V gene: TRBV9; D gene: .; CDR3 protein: CASSVGGTESQETQYF; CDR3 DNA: TGTGCCAGCAGCGTGGGGGGGACAGAGAGCCAAGAGACCCAGTACTTC
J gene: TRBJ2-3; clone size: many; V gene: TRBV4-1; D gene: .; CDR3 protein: CASRRGASDTQYF; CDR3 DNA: TGCGCCAGCAGACGGGGGGCAAGCGATACGCAGTATTTT
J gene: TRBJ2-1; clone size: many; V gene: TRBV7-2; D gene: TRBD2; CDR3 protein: CASSLGGGSYNEQFF; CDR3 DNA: TGTGCCAGCAGCTTGGGCGGGGGGTCTTACAATGAGCAGTTCTTC
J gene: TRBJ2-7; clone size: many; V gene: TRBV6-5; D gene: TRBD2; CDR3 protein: CASSYGTSGGYEQYF; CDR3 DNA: TGTGCCAGCAGTTACGGGACTAGCGGGGGCTACGAGCAGTACTTC
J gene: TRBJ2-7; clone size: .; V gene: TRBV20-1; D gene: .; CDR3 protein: CSARSQKSYEQYF; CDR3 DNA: TGCAGTGCTAGAAGTCAGAAGTCCTACGAGCAGTACTTC
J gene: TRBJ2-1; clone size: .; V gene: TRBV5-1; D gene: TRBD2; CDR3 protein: CASSLATAGDEQFF; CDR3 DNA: TGCGCCAGCAGCTTGGCTACCGCGGGGGATGAGCAGTTCTTC
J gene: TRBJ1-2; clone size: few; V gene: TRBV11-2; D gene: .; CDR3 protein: CASSSDLNYGYTF; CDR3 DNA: TGTGCCAGCAGCTCGGACCTTAACTATGGCTACACCTTC
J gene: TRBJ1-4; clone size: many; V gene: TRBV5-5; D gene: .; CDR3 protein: CASSSSADEKLFF; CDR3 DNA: TGTGCCAGCAGCTCATCGGCGGATGAAAAACTGTTTTTT
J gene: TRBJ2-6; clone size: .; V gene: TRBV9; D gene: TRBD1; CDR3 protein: CASSDRTGPHVLTF; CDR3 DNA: TGTGCCAGCAGCGACCGGACAGGCCCGCACGTCCTGACTTTC
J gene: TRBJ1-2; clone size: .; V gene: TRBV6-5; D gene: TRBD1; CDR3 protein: CASSIDRVAYGYTF; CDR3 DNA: TGTGCCAGCAGTATCGACAGGGTAGCCTATGGCTACACCTTC
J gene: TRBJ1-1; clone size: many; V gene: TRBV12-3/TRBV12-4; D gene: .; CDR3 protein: CASSSRTVNTEAFF; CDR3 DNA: TGTGCCAGCAGCTCCCGGACAGTGAACACTGAAGCTTTCTTT
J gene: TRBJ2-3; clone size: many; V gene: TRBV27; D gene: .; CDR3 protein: CASSLSDSTDTQYF; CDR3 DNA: TGTGCCAGCAGTTTGTCAGATAGCACAGATACGCAGTATTTT
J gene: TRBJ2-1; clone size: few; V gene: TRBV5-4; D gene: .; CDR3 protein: CASSSQNEQFF; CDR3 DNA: TGTGCCAGCAGCTCCCAGAATGAGCAGTTCTTC
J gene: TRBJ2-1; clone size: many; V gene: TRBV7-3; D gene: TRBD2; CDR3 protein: CASSVSSGLYNEQFF; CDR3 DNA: TGTGCCAGCAGCGTCTCTAGCGGACTCTACAATGAGCAGTTCTTC
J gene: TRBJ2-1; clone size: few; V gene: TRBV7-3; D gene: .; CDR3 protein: CASSPTRGEQFF; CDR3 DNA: TGTGCCAGCAGCCCCACTCGGGGTGAGCAGTTCTTC
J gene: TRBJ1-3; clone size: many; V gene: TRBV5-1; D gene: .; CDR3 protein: CASSPTSGLGNTIYF; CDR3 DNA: TGCGCCAGCAGCCCGACCTCGGGTCTAGGAAACACCATATATTTT
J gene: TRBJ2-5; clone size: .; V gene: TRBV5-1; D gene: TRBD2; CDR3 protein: CASRERGEPQETQYF; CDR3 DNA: TGCGCCAGCAGGGAGCGGGGGGAACCCCAAGAGACCCAGTACTTC
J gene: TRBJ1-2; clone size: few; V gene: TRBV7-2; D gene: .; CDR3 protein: CASSSSGRASHGYTF; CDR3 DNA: TGTGCCAGCAGCTCTTCGGGCAGGGCCAGCCATGGCTACACCTTC